This entry concerns a single T cell receptor beta chain. Profiling relied on immunoSEQ multiplex PCR, and the TCRdb table lists in-frame clones only, not all of them. The table shows about 89,000 clones, with 88% occurring only once. This sample stems from a study of blood T cell repertoires in COVID-19. The CDR3 sequence is 15 residues long. Trimming left V 5 bases short and J 2 bases short, with 13 bases between. Germline CDR1 reads KGHDR; CDR2 reads SFDVKD. This chain links TRBV24-1 with TRBJ2-3; possibly TRBD1 for D (6 bases). The sequence came from a man in his 60s with acute or convalescent COVID-19. Sequences were obtained from peripheral blood. The CDR3 is CATSGYTGYTDTQYF. The CDR3 nucleotides are TGTGCCACCAGTGGCTATACAGGGTACACAGATACGCAGTATTTT.